This T cell receptor (beta chain) originates from a study of cytomegalovirus exposure and HLA in healthy donors. The study's findings and limits: Confirmation was obtained in vitro that a few CMV-associated chains are specific for CMV antigens.

While the first cohort had 600 to 800 subjects, the donors belonged to the separate validation cohort of 100 to 150 subjects. Comment on this clone: Antigen specificity is unknown.

Libraries were prepared by immunoSEQ multiplex PCR; TCRdb keeps only in-frame clonotypes and omits some of them. The table shows 100,000 to 150,000 clones, with about nine tenths occurring only once. Germline V gene lookup returns CDR1 SQVTM and CDR2 ANQGSEA. This CDR3 spans 12 amino acids. The V and J ends lost 7 bases and 2 bases respectively, with 12 bases between them. What was sequenced was PBMCs. The chain carries TRBV29-1 and TRBJ2-7, with D possibly being TRBD1 (5 bases). The TCR was taken from a man aged 25 to 40 in good health and CMV-seronegative. The CDR3 spells CSALDRTYEQYF. The CDR3 coding sequence is TGCAGCGCCCTAGACAGAACCTACGAGCAGTACTTC.